This T cell receptor beta chain originates from a study of blood T cells in healthy people across ages. Study-level information: Capture by template switching was about one barcoded beta molecule per two T cells.

V dropped 6 bases and J dropped 2; count of bases not matched to a gene: 5. CDR1 and CDR2 (germline): SGHTA, FQGNSA. The length of the CDR3 is 16 residues. Study-wide points: Naive T cell percentage and TCR beta diversity correlated strongly. Older age went with lower TCR beta diversity per million T cells, in a roughly linear way.

Then a second PCR, running about 6 to 11 cycles, was carried out with a sample-barcoded 5' primer and a J-beta primer mix. Each CDR3 protein is one row after TCRdb ran MiXCR on the 5' RACE reads. The sample includes hundreds of thousands of distinct CDR3 sequences, 45% to 50% of them seen just once. In the case of this clonotype: Its specificity is unknown.

The clonotype was recovered from a man aged 30-40 years in good health. The sequenced material came from blood. The chain is built from TRBV7-2 and TRBJ2-3, with 13 bases lining up with TRBD2. This CDR3 reads CASRKLAGGPTDTQYF. CDR3 bases: TGTGCCAGCAGAAAACTAGCGGGGGGGCCCACAGATACGCAGTATTTT.